The T cell receptor beta chain described here comes from a study of blood T cell repertoires in COVID-19. Study-level information: The samples span acute and convalescent COVID-19 from the United States, Italy and Spain.

The J segment lost 4 bases and the V segment lost 5 bases, leaving 6 bases of the junction unmatched. There are 15 residues in the CDR3. Germline V gene sequence: CDR1 LNHDA, CDR2 SQIVND (reference sequence). Here immunoSEQ multiplex PCR was the method, and the copy in TCRdb shows in-frame clones only, minus some. This sample yields more than 70,000 clones, of which over 75% are seen a single time; over 4% belongs to the top ten. V and J are TRBV19 and TRBJ2-1, with 9 bases matching TRBD2. The sample consisted of peripheral blood. This clonotype originated in a woman between 18 and 29 years old with acute or convalescent COVID-19. CDR3 residues: CASSLTSGPYNEQFF. The DNA of the CDR3 is TGTGCCAGTAGTCTTACTAGCGGGCCTTACAATGAGCAGTTCTTC.